These T cell receptor beta chains were read from a single sample in a study of CD8+ T cells in alopecia areata. Sequencing was performed with immunoSEQ multiplex PCR; in TCRdb, only in-frame clones are kept and a portion is missing. The sample yields more than 100,000 clones, around 53% seen once. Here the sequenced sample was CD4+ T cells sorted from blood, taken at week 4, from a patient treated with tofacitinib. The receptor source for this set is a human donor with alopecia areata. The conserved cysteine and the conserved F or W are not part of the CDR3 here. Only part of the rows carry a size: once, few, many, or a class if the clone is expanded.

>-|TRBV10-3|TRBJ2-1
AISESAAEQF
>-|TRBV29-1|TRBJ2-7
SVRQRYFYEQY
>few|TRBV5-6|TRBJ1-1
ASSRGGRATMNTEAF
>-|TRBV7-9|TRBJ2-7
ASSSGRDRVY
>-|TRBV9|TRBJ2-6
ASSVAPGANVLT
>-|TRBV2|TRBJ1-2
ASTGTGPYGYT
>-|TRBV6-5|TRBJ2-2
ASSYSYLSTGELF
>few|TRBV7-8|TRBJ2-5
ASSLGIQETQY
>few|TRBV27|TRBJ2-5
ASTRTGGQETQY
>-|TRBV6-5|TRBJ1-1
ASRTRNTEAF